This TCR beta chain was captured by sequencing in a study of immune evolution from preneoplasia to lung adenocarcinoma. About the study: HLA loss of heterozygosity: 6% to 7.5% AIS, roughly 15% MIA, roughly 35% ADC, none AAH. The study's findings and limits: Clonality was highest in normal lung, lower in later-stage lesions apparently. Normal lung had the highest top T cell clone frequencies.

This table comes from immunoSEQ multiplex PCR, and its TCRdb copy is limited to in-frame clones, with some not included. The sample contains fewer than 6,000 clones, 88% of which appear only once. Patient tissue came from resections in Japan or China, 2014–2017. V gave up 4 bases and J gave up 8 bases, with 20 bases separating them. The CDR3 consists of 14 residues. Germline V lookup: CDR1 GTSNPN, CDR2 SVGIG (reference sequence). On this clone itself: What it recognizes is unknown.

The V gene is TRBV30, the J gene TRBJ1-2; no clear D gene. Sequences were obtained from FFPE atypical adenomatous hyperplasia tissue from the lung. Subset denoted: atypical adenomatous hyperplasia (AAH), lung preneoplasia. The sequence derives from a person aged 65-85 years with lung adenocarcinoma. DNA for the CDR3: TGTGCCTGGAATTGGGATACCGAGGCCTTCGGCTACACCTTC. It codes for CAWNWDTEAFGYTF. Combining the CDR3 with reference TRBV30 and TRBJ1-2 gives the whole variable domain SQTIHQWPATLVQPVGSPLSLECTVEGTSNPNLYWYRQAAGRGLQLLFYSVGIGQISSEVPQNLSASRPQDRQFILSSKKLLLSDSGFYLCAWNWDTEAFGYTFGSGTRLTVV.